This TCR beta chain emerged from a study of T cell responses to AZD1222 COVID-19 vaccine. TCRdb keeps only in-frame clones here, not all; method: immunoSEQ multiplex PCR. This sample has 95,000 to 150,000 clones; around nine tenths occur once, and the top ten carry 3.5% to 4.5%. V was pared by 3 bases and J by 1 base, with 15 bases between. The CDR3 is made up of 15 amino acids. Germline-derived CDR1 and CDR2 are DFQATT and SNEGSKA (reference sequence). This TCR derives from an adult who received the MenACWY meningococcal vaccine as a control. Sample: peripheral blood, taken 28 days after the second dose of the MenACWY control vaccine. This chain connects TRBV20-1 to TRBJ2-5; D remains unclear. DNA of the CDR3: TGCAGTGCTAGTTTAGCTATTGGTGTCCAAGAGACCCAGTACTTC. Protein sequence: CSASLAIGVQETQYF.